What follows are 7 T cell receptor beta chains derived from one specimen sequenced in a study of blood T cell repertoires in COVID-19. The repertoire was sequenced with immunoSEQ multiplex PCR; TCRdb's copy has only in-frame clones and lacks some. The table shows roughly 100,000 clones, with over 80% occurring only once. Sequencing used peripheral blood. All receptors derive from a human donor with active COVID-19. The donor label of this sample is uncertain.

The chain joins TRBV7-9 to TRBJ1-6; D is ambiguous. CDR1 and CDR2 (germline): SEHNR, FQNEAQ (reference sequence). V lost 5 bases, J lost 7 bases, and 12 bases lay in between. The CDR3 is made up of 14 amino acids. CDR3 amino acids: CASSKVSENSPLHF. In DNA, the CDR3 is TGTGCCAGCAGCAAAGTCTCTGAGAATTCACCCCTCCACTTT.

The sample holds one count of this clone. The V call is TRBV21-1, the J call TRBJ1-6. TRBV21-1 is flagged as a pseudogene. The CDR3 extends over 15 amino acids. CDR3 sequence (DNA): TGTGCCAGCAGCAAAGTTGGAGACTTTTGGTCACCCCTCCACTTT. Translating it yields CASSKVGDFWSPLHF.

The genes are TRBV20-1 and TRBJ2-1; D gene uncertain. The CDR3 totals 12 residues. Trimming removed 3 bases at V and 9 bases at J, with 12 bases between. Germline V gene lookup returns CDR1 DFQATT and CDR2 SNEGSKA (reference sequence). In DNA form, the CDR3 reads TGCAGTGCTAGTTCCTCGCCTAGTGAGCAGTTCTTC. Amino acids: CSASSSPSEQFF.

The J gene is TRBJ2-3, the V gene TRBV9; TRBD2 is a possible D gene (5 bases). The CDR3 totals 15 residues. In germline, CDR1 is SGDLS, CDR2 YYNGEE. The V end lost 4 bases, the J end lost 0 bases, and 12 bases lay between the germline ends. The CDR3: CASSTRSSSTDTQYF. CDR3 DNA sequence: TGTGCCAGCAGCACCCGTTCTAGCAGCACAGATACGCAGTATTTT.

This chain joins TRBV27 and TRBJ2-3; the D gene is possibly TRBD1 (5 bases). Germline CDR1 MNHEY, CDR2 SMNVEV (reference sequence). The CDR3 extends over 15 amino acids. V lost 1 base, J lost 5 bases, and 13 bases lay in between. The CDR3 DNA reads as TGTGCCAGCAGTTTATTGCCCAGGGTAATAGATACGCAGTATTTT. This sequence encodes CASSLLPRVIDTQYF.

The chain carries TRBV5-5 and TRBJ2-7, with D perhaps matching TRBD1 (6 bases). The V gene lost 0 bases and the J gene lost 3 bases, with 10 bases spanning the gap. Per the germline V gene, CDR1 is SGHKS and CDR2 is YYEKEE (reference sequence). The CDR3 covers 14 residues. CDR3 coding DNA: TGTGCCAGCAGCTTGGGGACAGATTTCTACGAGCAGTACTTC. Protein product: CASSLGTDFYEQYF.

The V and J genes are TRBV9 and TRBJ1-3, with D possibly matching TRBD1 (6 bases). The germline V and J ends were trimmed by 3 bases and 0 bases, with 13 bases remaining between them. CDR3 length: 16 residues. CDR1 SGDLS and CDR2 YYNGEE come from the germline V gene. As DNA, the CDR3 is TGTGCCAGCAGCGAGTTAGACAGGTTCTCTGGAAACACCATATATTTT. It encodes CASSELDRFSGNTIYF. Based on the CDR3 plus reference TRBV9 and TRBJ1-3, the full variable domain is DSGVTQTPKHLITATGQRVTLRCSPRSGDLSVYWYQQSLDQGLQFLIQYYNGEERAKGNILERFSAQQFPDLHSELNLSSLELGDSALYFCASSELDRFSGNTIYFGEGSWLTVV.